The 13 T cell receptor beta chains reported below all come from one sample, sequenced in a study of Ad26.COV2.S vaccination and SARS-CoV-2 variants. Only in-frame clones appear in the TCRdb table, and some are missing; sequencing was by immunoSEQ multiplex PCR. The sample gives some 520,000 clones, 87% of which show up once; roughly 13% is in the top ten. The treatment here: around 19 received Ad26.COV2.S at low or high dose, single or two shots; 5 received placebo; per-sample allocation not given. Sampling took place 63 days after the first vaccine or placebo injection. The sequences come from peripheral blood, collected in a trial of Ad26.COV2.S vaccine versus placebo. These receptor sequences come from a person aged 18-65 years who received the Ad26.COV2.S COVID-19 vaccine or a placebo.

The CDR3 reads CASSQNFYEQYF. The CDR3 DNA reads TGTGCCAGCAGCCAAAACTTCTACGAGCAGTACTTC. The chain links TRBV3-1 (or the pseudogene TRBV3-2) to TRBJ2-7; D remains ambiguous. CDR1 and CDR2 (germline): LGHDT, YNNKEL (reference sequence). V lost 2 bases, J lost 3 bases, and 5 bases lay in between. The CDR3 is 12 amino acids.

The rearrangement links TRBV7-9 to TRBJ1-1, with 8 bases fitting TRBD1. The length of the CDR3 is 12 residues. V was clipped by 5 bases and J by 8 bases; unmatched bases: 4. Germline lookup yields CDR1 SEHNR and CDR2 FQNEAQ (reference sequence). The CDR3 coding sequence is TGTGCCAGCAGCGACAGGGGACTGGAAGCTTTCTTT. Residues: CASSDRGLEAFF.

The gene calls are TRBV24-1 and TRBJ1-1, with D unresolved. V gave up 8 bases and J gave up 7 bases, with 10 bases separating them. CDR1 and CDR2 from the germline V gene are KGHDR and SFDVKD. This CDR3 has 11 residues. This CDR3 is CATTRSGEAFF. The CDR3 DNA reads TGTGCCACCACTAGGTCCGGTGAAGCTTTCTTT.

This clone was observed a few times. J is TRBJ2-1 and V is TRBV19; D ambiguous. Germline assignment: CDR1 LNHDA and CDR2 SQIVND (reference sequence). This CDR3 contains 14 residues. The V and J ends lost 4 bases and 7 bases respectively, with 14 bases between them. The CDR3 region has the DNA TGTGCCAGTAGTACCAAGGCGCGGTCTAATGAGCAGTTCTTC. Translated: CASSTKARSNEQFF.

This chain uses TRBV18 with TRBJ1-4; weak D call: TRBD1 (5 bases). CDR1 is KGHSH and CDR2 is LQKENI in the germline V gene. The germline V and J ends were trimmed by 9 bases and 6 bases, with 17 bases remaining between them. The CDR3 consists of 14 residues. The CDR3 protein is CASFPGGVDEKLFF. The CDR3 DNA is TGTGCCAGTTTTCCTGGGGGAGTCGATGAAAAACTGTTTTTT.

Remarks on this clone: Other DNA sequences in this specimen translate into the identical CDR3. V usage is TRBV29-1 and J usage is TRBJ1-3; maybe TRBD1 (5 bases). Trimming pared 7 bases from V and 0 bases from J, leaving 10 bases between. CDR1 is SQVTM and CDR2 is ANQGSEA in the germline V gene. CDR3 size: 13 residues. The CDR3 loop is CSAGQGSGNTIYF. The CDR3 region has the DNA TGCAGCGCTGGACAAGGCTCTGGAAACACCATATATTTT.

For the CDR3, the DNA is TGTGCCAGCAGCTCCTCAAGCGGGAATTTCAATGAGCAGTTCTTC. This sequence encodes CASSSSSGNFNEQFF. The V and J genes are TRBV7-3 and TRBJ2-1; 7 bases agree with TRBD2. V shed 4 bases, J shed 6 bases, and the junction held 9 bases outside the gene matches. The CDR3 loop spans 15 amino acids. Germline V gene data show CDR1 as SGHTA and CDR2 as FQGTGA.

As regards this clone: The germline gene is not matched at one end of the junction; a read error may be the cause. The chain joins TRBV7-7 to TRBJ2-2, with TRBD2 identical over 13 bases. This CDR3 spans 22 amino acids. Germline CDR1 reads SSHAT; CDR2 reads FNYEAQ (reference sequence). The DNA of the CDR3 is TGTGCTAGCAGCCCACACGGGGTGGGGACTAGCGGGGCCAGAAGGAACACCGGGGAGCTGTTTTTT. This gives the protein CASSPHGVGTSGARRNTGELFF.

The rearrangement links TRBV28 to TRBJ2-5; weak D call: TRBD2 (7 bases). The V gene's germline CDR1 is MDHEN and CDR2 SYDVKM. V dropped 5 bases and J dropped 2 bases, with 15 bases sitting between them. There are 15 residues in the CDR3. CDR3 protein: CASSQTGRVQETQYF. Here the CDR3 DNA reads TGTGCCAGCAGTCAAACAGGGAGGGTGCAAGAGACCCAGTACTTC. Drawing the rest from reference TRBV28 and TRBJ2-5, the complete variable domain is DVKVTQSSRYLVKRTGEKVFLECVQDMDHENMFWYRQDPGLGLRLIYFSYDVKMKEKGDIPEGYSVSREKKERFSLILESASTNQTSMYLCASSQTGRVQETQYFGPGTRLLVL.

The chain combines TRBV6-4 with TRBJ1-2; 9 positions agree with TRBD1. There are 13 residues in the CDR3. J gave up 4 bases and V 4 bases, and 1 base lay outside the gene matches. From germline, CDR1 is MRHNA and CDR2 SNTAGT. The CDR3 bases are TGTGCCAGCAGTGGGGACAGGGTCTATGGCTACACCTTC. As protein: CASSGDRVYGYTF.

The chain recombines TRBV5-1 with TRBJ1-4; D perhaps matches TRBD1 (5 bases). Per germline, CDR1 SGHRS and CDR2 YFSETQ. The CDR3 consists of 19 residues. Deletions cut 0 bases from V and 0 bases from J, with 18 bases between. This CDR3 reads CASSLGSGAGLATNEKLFF. The CDR3 bases are TGCGCCAGCAGCTTGGGGTCCGGGGCAGGACTGGCAACTAATGAAAAACTGTTTTTT.

The chain employs TRBV28 and TRBJ1-2; D might be TRBD1 (5 bases). Trimming pared 5 bases from V and 0 bases from J, leaving 10 bases between. This CDR3 has 14 residues. Germline V gene lookup returns CDR1 MDHEN and CDR2 SYDVKM. CDR3 in amino acids: CASSQGATNYGYTF. In DNA form, the CDR3 reads TGTGCCAGCAGTCAAGGGGCAACTAACTATGGCTACACCTTC.

This rearrangement joins TRBV5-6 to TRBJ2-5; 7 bases fit TRBD1. The germline CDR1 and CDR2 sequences are SGHDT and YYEEEE. V shed 5 bases, J shed 2 bases, and the junction held 6 bases outside the gene matches. This CDR3 contains 14 residues. The CDR3: CASRATGQQETQYF. In DNA, the CDR3 is TGTGCCAGCAGGGCGACGGGACAGCAAGAGACCCAGTACTTC. Drawing the rest from reference TRBV5-6 and TRBJ2-5, the complete variable domain is DAGVTQSPTHLIKTRGQQVTLRCSPKSGHDTVSWYQQALGQGPQFIFQYYEEEERQRGNFPDRFSGHQFPNYSSELNVNALLLGDSALYLCASRATGQQETQYFGPGTRLLVL.